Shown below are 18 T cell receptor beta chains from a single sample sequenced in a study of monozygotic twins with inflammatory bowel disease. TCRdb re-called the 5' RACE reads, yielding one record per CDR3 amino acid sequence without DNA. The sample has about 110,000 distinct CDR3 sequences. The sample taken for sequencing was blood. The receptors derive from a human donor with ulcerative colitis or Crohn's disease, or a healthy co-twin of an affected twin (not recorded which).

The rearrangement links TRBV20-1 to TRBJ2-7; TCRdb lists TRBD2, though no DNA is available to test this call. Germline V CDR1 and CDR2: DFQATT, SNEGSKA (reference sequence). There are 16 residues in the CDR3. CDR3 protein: CSARGDLAGGPYEQYF.

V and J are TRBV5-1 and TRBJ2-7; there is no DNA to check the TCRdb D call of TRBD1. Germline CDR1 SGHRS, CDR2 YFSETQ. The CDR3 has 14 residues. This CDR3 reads CASSFRQGGYEQYF.

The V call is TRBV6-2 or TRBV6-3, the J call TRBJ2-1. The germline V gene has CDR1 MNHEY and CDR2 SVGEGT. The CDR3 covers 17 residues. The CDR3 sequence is CASSYSKVASSYNEQFF.

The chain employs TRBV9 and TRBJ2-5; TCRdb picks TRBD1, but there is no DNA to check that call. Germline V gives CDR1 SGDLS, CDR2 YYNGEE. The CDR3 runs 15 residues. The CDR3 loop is CASSPDRTIRKTQYF.

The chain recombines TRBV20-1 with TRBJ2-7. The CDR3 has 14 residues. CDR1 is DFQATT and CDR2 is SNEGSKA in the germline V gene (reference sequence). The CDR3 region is CSALDNRGSYEQYF.

CDR3 residues: CASGKGLLTDTQYF. V is TRBV2 and J is TRBJ2-3; TCRdb's D call of TRBD2 is untestable without DNA. CDR3 length: 14 amino acids. Germline loops: CDR1 SNHLY, CDR2 FYNNEI.

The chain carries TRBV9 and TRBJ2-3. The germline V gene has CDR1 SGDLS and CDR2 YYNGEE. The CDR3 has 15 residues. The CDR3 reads CASSVVGTSGDTQYF.

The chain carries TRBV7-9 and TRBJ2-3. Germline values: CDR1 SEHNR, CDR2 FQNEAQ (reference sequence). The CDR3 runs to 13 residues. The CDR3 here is CASSLAQFDTQYF.

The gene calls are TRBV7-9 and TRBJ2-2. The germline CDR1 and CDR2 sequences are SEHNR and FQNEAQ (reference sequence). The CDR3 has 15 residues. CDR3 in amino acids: CASSLVPKNTGELFF.

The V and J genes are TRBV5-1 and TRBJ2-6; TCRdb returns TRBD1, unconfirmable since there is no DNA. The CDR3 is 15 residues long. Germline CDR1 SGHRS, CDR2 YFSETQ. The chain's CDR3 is CASSPGGSGANVLTF.

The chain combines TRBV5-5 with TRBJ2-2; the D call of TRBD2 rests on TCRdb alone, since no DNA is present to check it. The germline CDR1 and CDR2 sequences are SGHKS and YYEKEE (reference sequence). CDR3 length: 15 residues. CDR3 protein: CASHTSGEASGELFF.

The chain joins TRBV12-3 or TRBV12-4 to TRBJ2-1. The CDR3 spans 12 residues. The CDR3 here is CASSTAWVEQFF.

The CDR3: CASSQDGGQTSSGANVLTF. This sequence joins TRBV4-1 and TRBJ2-6; the D call from TCRdb, TRBD1, cannot be confirmed without DNA. The CDR3 covers 19 residues. The germline gives CDR1 MGHRA, CDR2 YSYEKL.

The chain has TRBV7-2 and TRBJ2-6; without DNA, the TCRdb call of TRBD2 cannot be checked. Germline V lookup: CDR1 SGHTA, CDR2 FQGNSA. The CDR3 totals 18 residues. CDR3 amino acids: CASSYLAGHASGANVLTF.

The CDR3 region is CASSLDAGLNEQYF. This rearrangement joins TRBV7-9 to TRBJ2-7. The CDR3 spans 14 residues. Germline loops: CDR1 SEHNR, CDR2 FQNEAQ (reference sequence).

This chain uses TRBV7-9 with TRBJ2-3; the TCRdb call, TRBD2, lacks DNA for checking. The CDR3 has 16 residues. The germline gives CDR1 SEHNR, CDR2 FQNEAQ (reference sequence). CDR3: CASSSPAGGHGDTQYF.

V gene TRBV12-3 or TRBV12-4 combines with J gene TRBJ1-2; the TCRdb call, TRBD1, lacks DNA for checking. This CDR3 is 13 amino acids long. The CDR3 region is CASSLGQPYGYTF.

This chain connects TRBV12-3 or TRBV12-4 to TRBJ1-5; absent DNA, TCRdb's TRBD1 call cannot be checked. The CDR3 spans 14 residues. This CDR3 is CASSGQGARQPQHF.